Following are 3 T cell receptor beta chains from one sample sequenced in a study of blood T cell repertoires in COVID-19. Data came from immunoSEQ multiplex PCR; TCRdb stores just in-frame clones and leaves some out. The table has 90,000 to 100,000 clones, approximately 72% seen once; the top ten hold less than 25%. Sequenced material: peripheral blood. The receptors originated from a man between 65 and 80 years old with acute or convalescent COVID-19.

This clone has a single count. The chain combines TRBV19 with TRBJ2-1; perhaps TRBD1 as D (6 bases). The CDR3 loop spans 14 amino acids. Germline V CDR1 and CDR2: LNHDA, SQIVND (reference sequence). V was clipped by 8 bases and J by 2 bases, with 13 bases between them. The CDR3 DNA reads TGTGCCAGTGGAAAGCAGGGGCCCTACAATGAGCAGTTCTTC. Residues: CASGKQGPYNEQFF. Combining the CDR3 with reference TRBV19 and TRBJ2-1 gives the whole variable domain DGGITQSPKYLFRKEGQNVTLSCEQNLNHDAMYWYRQDPGQGLRLIYYSQIVNDFQKGDIAEGYSVSREKKESFPLTVTSAQKNPTAFYLCASGKQGPYNEQFFGPGTRLTVL.

The V call is TRBV29-1, the J call TRBJ1-2; tentative D call: TRBD1 (5 bases). This CDR3 contains 10 residues. Germline-derived CDR1 and CDR2 are SQVTM and ANQGSEA. V lost 4 bases, J lost 7 bases, and 7 bases lay in between. CDR3 loop: CSVGGGGYTF. CDR3 in DNA: TGCAGCGTTGGGGGGGGTGGCTACACCTTC.

The chain couples TRBV7-9 to TRBJ2-3, with 12 bases lining up with TRBD2. CDR3 length equals 16 residues. V shed 4 bases, J shed 5 bases, and the junction held 7 bases outside the gene matches. Germline values: CDR1 SEHNR, CDR2 FQNEAQ (reference sequence). CDR3 residues: CASSSRLAGVQDTQYF. The CDR3 DNA is TGTGCCAGCAGCTCCCGACTAGCGGGAGTGCAAGATACGCAGTATTTT.